These T cell receptor beta chains were read from a single sample in a study of blood T cell repertoires in COVID-19. Sequenced by immunoSEQ multiplex PCR; TCRdb stores in-frame clones only, minus some. Among about 140,000 clones, around 90% were seen once, and the ten largest hold around 1.9%. The specimen sequenced was peripheral blood. All receptors derive from a man between 65 and 85 years old with acute or convalescent COVID-19. Each CDR3 is given with its conserved first and last residue. Fields, in order: J gene, D gene, V gene, clone size, CDR3 DNA, CDR3 protein. D genes are given only for firm matches. The listing skips clone size in some rows; elsewhere it reads once, few, many or a size class.

TRBJ2-2 | TRBD2 | TRBV3-1/TRBV3-2 | . | TGTGCCAGCAGCCAAGTCCTAGCGGGAGGAGGGAGCGGGGAGCTGTTTTTT | CASSQVLAGGGSGELFF
TRBJ1-5 | . | TRBV28 | . | TGTGCCAGCAGTTTTATCAACCCTAGCCTTAATAGCAATCAGCCCCAGCATTTT | CASSFINPSLNSNQPQHF
TRBJ2-7 | . | TRBV7-8 | . | TGTGCCAGCAGCTTTGGACAGTCCGGGCGCGCCGATTTC | CASSFGQSGRADF
TRBJ1-5 | . | TRBV3-1/TRBV3-2 | . | TGTGCCAGCAGCCCCCGGGGAAGCAATCAGCCCCAGCATTTT | CASSPRGSNQPQHF
TRBJ2-3 | . | TRBV4-1 | . | TGCGCCAGCAGCCCGGGACTGAACTCGGCAGATACGCAGTATTTT | CASSPGLNSADTQYF
TRBJ1-1 | TRBD1 | TRBV19 | . | TGTGCCAGTAGTCCCCTCCGGGACAGGGGGAACACTGAAGCTTTCTTT | CASSPLRDRGNTEAFF
TRBJ1-2 | TRBD1 | TRBV7-2 | . | TGTGCCAGCAGCCGGAGTATCTCGGACAGGGGGCAAGGCTACACCTTC | CASSRSISDRGQGYTF
TRBJ2-2 | TRBD1 | TRBV28 | . | TGTGCCAGCAGCCCCCACCGGACAGGGGGCCGGACCGGGGAGCTGTTTTTT | CASSPHRTGGRTGELFF
TRBJ1-3 | . | TRBV6-6 | . | TGTGCCAGCAGTTACTTCGATACTCTGGGAAACACCATATATTTT | CASSYFDTLGNTIYF
TRBJ2-3 | . | TRBV19 | few | TGTGCCAGTAGTAAACGGACAGATGTCACAGATACGCAGTATTTT | CASSKRTDVTDTQYF
TRBJ1-5 | TRBD1 | TRBV19 | . | TGTGCCAGTAGTATAAGACAGGGTTACCAGCCCCAGCATTTT | CASSIRQGYQPQHF
TRBJ1-1 | TRBD1 | TRBV11-2 | once | TGTGCCAGCAGCCCCGGGACAGGGGCTCGGAGAACTGAAGCTTTCTTT | CASSPGTGARRTEAFF
TRBJ1-1 | . | TRBV5-1 | . | TGCGCCAGCAGCTTGGACAGACCGAACACTGAAGCTTTCTTT | CASSLDRPNTEAFF
TRBJ2-7 | TRBD1 | TRBV28 | . | TGTGCCAGCAGTTTCCCCGGGGACAGGGATAGCTACGAGCAGTACTTC | CASSFPGDRDSYEQYF
TRBJ2-3 | TRBD1 | TRBV7-9 | . | TGTGCCAGCAGCCCTTACTTGACAGGGGGGAACACAGATACGCAGTATTTT | CASSPYLTGGNTDTQYF
TRBJ2-2 | TRBD1 | TRBV5-1 | few | TGCGCCAGCTCGACCACTAAGACAGGGGGCGGCACCGGGGAGCTGTTTTTT | CASSTTKTGGGTGELFF
TRBJ2-2 | TRBD1 | TRBV7-2 | . | TGTGCCAGCAGCTTAGGGGTTATCGGACAGGGCACCGGGGAGCTGTTTTTT | CASSLGVIGQGTGELFF
TRBJ1-2 | . | TRBV18 | . | TGTGCCAGCTCACCACTACAGACCTATGGCTACACCTTC | CASSPLQTYGYTF
TRBJ1-3 | . | TRBV6-5 | . | TGTGCCAGCAGTCCCCCGGGACACTCAAACACCATATATTTT | CASSPPGHSNTIYF
TRBJ1-5 | TRBD1 | TRBV7-8 | few | TGTGCCAGCAGCCCGGACAGGTCCCCCAATCAGCCCCAGCATTTT | CASSPDRSPNQPQHF
TRBJ2-7 | . | TRBV7-2 | . | TGTGCCAGCAGCTTAGATTACAGCTACGAGCAGTACTTC | CASSLDYSYEQYF